This T cell receptor (beta chain) was identified during a study of metastatic and nonmetastatic thyroid tumors. Across the whole study: The study looked at repertoires side by side in blood and in tumor or nodule tissue from malignant and benign thyroid patients.

Trimming took 7 bases from V and 4 from J; bases not matched to a gene: 15. CDR1 and CDR2 (germline): MNHNS, SASEGT. This CDR3 has 17 residues. TCRdb reassembled clones from the PCR reads with MiXCR. The table shows 9,000 to 13,000 clones, with nearly 30% occurring only once. Nobody among the patients had been given any treatment before thyroid surgery. In its sample, this clone was seen a few times. Sequencing was performed on tumor tissue. The chain joins TRBV6-1 to TRBJ1-2; the match to TRBD1 covers 10 bases. This sequence originates from a female donor with papillary thyroid cancer or a benign thyroid nodule (not recorded which). Some clones in this sample may be carry-over from other donors' samples. In nucleotides, the CDR3 is TGTGCCAGCAAGGTCCTAACGGGACAGGGGTATGTCTATGGCTACACCTTC. Protein: CASKVLTGQGYVYGYTF.